The rows below give T cell receptor beta chains drawn from one sample of a study of beta chain features in type 1 diabetes. Sequenced by immunoSEQ multiplex PCR; TCRdb stores in-frame clones only, minus some. The sample lists 900,000 or so clones; roughly 15% were seen once. Sequenced material: naive CD4+ T cells from blood. The receptors were gathered from a young woman in good health. CDR3s include the opening cysteine and the closing phenylalanine or tryptophan. The order of the fields is clone size, D gene, V gene, J gene, CDR3 protein, CDR3 DNA. A D gene is named only where the DNA matches it firmly. A row's size may be missing; if present it is once, few, many or a size class.

clone_size: -
d_call: -
v_call: TRBV28
j_call: TRBJ1-5
cdr3_aa: CASSRIVGRANQPQHF
cdr3_nt: TGTGCCAGCAGCCGTATAGTCGGCAGAGCCAATCAGCCCCAGCATTTT

clone_size: -
d_call: TRBD2
v_call: TRBV13
j_call: TRBJ2-2
cdr3_aa: CASSFTPPVAGGTGELFF
cdr3_nt: TGTGCCAGCAGCTTCACCCCACCTGTAGCGGGAGGCACCGGGGAGCTGTTTTTT

clone_size: -
d_call: -
v_call: TRBV4-2
j_call: TRBJ2-2
cdr3_aa: CASSQESVAGELFF
cdr3_nt: TGTGCCAGCAGCCAAGAAAGTGTAGCTGGGGAGCTGTTTTTT

clone_size: few
d_call: TRBD1
v_call: TRBV7-2
j_call: TRBJ2-2
cdr3_aa: CASSLRQGPTGELFF
cdr3_nt: TGTGCCAGCAGCTTAAGACAGGGGCCCACCGGGGAGCTGTTTTTT

clone_size: -
d_call: -
v_call: TRBV28
j_call: TRBJ2-7
cdr3_aa: CASSWDTDYEQYF
cdr3_nt: TGTGCCAGCAGTTGGGACACAGACTACGAGCAGTACTTC

clone_size: few
d_call: -
v_call: TRBV7-9
j_call: TRBJ1-2
cdr3_aa: CASSSDSYGYTF
cdr3_nt: TGTGCCAGCAGTTCAGACAGCTATGGCTACACCTTC

clone_size: few
d_call: TRBD2
v_call: TRBV7-6
j_call: TRBJ2-3
cdr3_aa: CASSSGLAGVRGTQYF
cdr3_nt: TGTGCCAGCAGCTCCGGACTAGCGGGAGTTCGGGGAACGCAGTATTTT

clone_size: few
d_call: TRBD1
v_call: TRBV27
j_call: TRBJ2-5
cdr3_aa: CASRQDRGVWTQYF
cdr3_nt: TGTGCCAGCAGGCAGGACAGGGGGGTATGGACCCAGTACTTC

clone_size: -
d_call: TRBD1
v_call: TRBV9
j_call: TRBJ2-1
cdr3_aa: CASSPRQGSYNEQFF
cdr3_nt: TGTGCCAGCAGCCCGCGACAGGGTTCCTACAATGAGCAGTTCTTC

clone_size: -
d_call: TRBD2
v_call: TRBV13
j_call: TRBJ2-1
cdr3_aa: CASSLGRRIAGGPLWGNEQFF
cdr3_nt: TGTGCCAGCAGCTTAGGCCGACGAATAGCGGGAGGGCCATTGTGGGGCAATGAGCAGTTCTTC

clone_size: few
d_call: -
v_call: TRBV19
j_call: TRBJ1-1
cdr3_aa: CASSLGSEAFF
cdr3_nt: TGTGCCAGCTCGTTGGGGTCTGAAGCTTTCTTT

clone_size: few
d_call: TRBD1
v_call: TRBV18
j_call: TRBJ1-2
cdr3_aa: CASSPQGAIYGYTF
cdr3_nt: TGTGCCAGCTCACCTCAGGGGGCAATCTATGGCTACACCTTC